One and the same sample provided the 23 T cell receptor beta chains below, sequenced in a study of blood T cell repertoires in COVID-19. Sequencing used immunoSEQ multiplex PCR; TCRdb keeps in-frame clones, though not all of them. Among some 100,000 clones listed, over 70% were seen once. The sample was peripheral blood. These receptors were taken from a woman aged 45-59 years with acute or convalescent COVID-19.

V gene TRBV5-1 combines with J gene TRBJ1-1; D is ambiguous. The ends were cut back, 7 bases at V and 6 bases at J, with 19 bases in the middle. The germline gives CDR1 SGHRS, CDR2 YFSETQ. There are 14 residues in the CDR3. CDR3 residues: CASAETAGSAEAFF. The CDR3 region has the DNA TGCGCCAGCGCGGAAACGGCGGGTAGTGCTGAAGCTTTCTTT.

This chain connects TRBV11-2 to TRBJ1-1; weak D call: TRBD1 (5 bases). Germline assignment: CDR1 SGHAT and CDR2 FQNNGV. The V gene lost 7 bases and the J gene lost 5 bases, with 11 bases spanning the gap. This CDR3 spans 12 amino acids. CDR3: CASTPDRTEAFF. The DNA of the CDR3 is TGTGCCAGCACCCCAGACAGAACTGAAGCTTTCTTT.

The V and J genes are TRBV3-1 (or the pseudogene TRBV3-2) and TRBJ1-1, with D possibly matching TRBD1 (6 bases). Trimming removed 2 bases at V and 8 bases at J, with 15 bases between. The CDR3 totals 14 residues. Germline V lookup: CDR1 LGHDT, CDR2 YNNKEL (reference sequence). This chain's CDR3 is CASSQMGAPGEAFF. The CDR3 DNA sequence: TGTGCCAGCAGCCAAATGGGGGCCCCGGGGGAAGCTTTCTTT.

The chain couples TRBV2 to TRBJ1-3, with D possibly TRBD1 on 6 matching bases. CDR3 length: 14 amino acids. The germline CDR1 and CDR2 sequences are SNHLY and FYNNEI. Trimming took 5 bases from V and 8 from J, leaving 16 bases between them. This CDR3 reads CASSPVAGADTIYF. DNA for the CDR3: TGTGCCAGCAGTCCCGTCGCAGGGGCGGACACCATATATTTT.

V and J are TRBV14 and TRBJ1-2; a possible D gene is TRBD1 (6 bases). In germline, CDR1 is SGHDN, CDR2 FVKESK. With 4 bases removed from V and 4 bases from J, the gap between germline ends came to 16 bases. The CDR3 length is 15 residues. CDR3 loop: CASSPTLQGSYGYTF. The CDR3 region has the DNA TGTGCCAGCAGCCCCACCTTACAGGGTAGCTATGGCTACACCTTC.

As DNA, the CDR3 is TGTGCCAGCAGCCAAAACTTCTTGAACACTGAAGCTTTCTTT. Encoded protein: CASSQNFLNTEAFF. This chain uses TRBV3-1 (or the pseudogene TRBV3-2) with TRBJ1-1; D not certain. V gave up 2 bases and J gave up 0 bases, with 7 bases separating them. CDR1 and CDR2 from the germline V gene are LGHDT and YNNKEL (reference sequence). The CDR3 extends over 14 amino acids.

This clone was seen a few times. This chain connects TRBV4-2 to TRBJ1-3, with 7 bases identical to TRBD1. Trimming took 0 bases from V and 0 from J; bases not matched to a gene: 11. Germline V gene lookup returns CDR1 LGHNA and CDR2 YNFKEQ. The CDR3 covers 19 residues. This CDR3 reads CASSQDQFRTGISGNTIYF. The CDR3 DNA follows: TGTGCCAGCAGCCAAGATCAGTTCAGGACAGGAATCTCTGGAAACACCATATATTTT.

This clone was observed a handful of times. The chain joins TRBV6-5 to TRBJ2-7, with D possibly being TRBD1 (6 bases). The CDR3 totals 12 residues. Deletions cut 6 bases from V and 2 bases from J, with 8 bases between. Germline loops: CDR1 MNHEY, CDR2 SVGAGI. The DNA of the CDR3 is TGTGCCAGCAGGGACAGTCCCTACGAGCAGTACTTC. This sequence encodes CASRDSPYEQYF.

This clone came up once. The chain uses TRBV9 and TRBJ1-6; unclear D gene. This CDR3 is 16 amino acids long. Trimming left V 4 bases short and J 10 bases short, with 21 bases between. In germline, CDR1 is SGDLS, CDR2 YYNGEE. DNA for the CDR3: TGTGCCAGCAGCCCGAGTCACTCTCCCCTTGTATCACCCCTCCACTTT. It encodes CASSPSHSPLVSPLHF. The whole variable domain, filled in from reference TRBV9 and TRBJ1-6, reads DSGVTQTPKHLITATGQRVTLRCSPRSGDLSVYWYQQSLDQGLQFLIQYYNGEERAKGNILERFSAQQFPDLHSELNLSSLELGDSALYFCASSPSHSPLVSPLHFGNGTRLTVT.

With respect to this clone: One end of the junction does not line up with germline, which may come from a read error. The V call is TRBV7-7, the J call TRBJ2-5, with 8 bases aligning to TRBD1. Looked up from germline, CDR1 is SSHAT and CDR2 is FNYEAQ (reference sequence). The CDR3 is 16 amino acids. The CDR3 region is CASSLGGVRGQETQYF. In DNA form, the CDR3 reads TGTGCTAGCAGCTTAGGCGGGGTCAGGGGGCAGGAGACCCAGTACTTC.

The CDR3 here is CASSLGRTINTEAFF. Written as DNA, the CDR3 is TGTGCCAGCAGCTTAGGTCGGACAATAAACACTGAAGCTTTCTTT. The J gene is TRBJ1-1, the V gene TRBV11-2, with TRBD1 as a possible D gene (5 bases). Germline-derived CDR1 and CDR2 are SGHAT and FQNNGV. This CDR3 spans 15 amino acids. V was shortened by 1 base and J by 2 bases, with 11 bases between the two germline ends. The whole variable domain, remainder taken from reference TRBV11-2 and TRBJ1-1, is EAGVAQSPRYKIIEKRQSVAFWCNPISGHATLYWYQQILGQGPKLLIQFQNNGVVDDSQLPKDRFSAERLKGVDSTLKIQPAKLEDSAVYLCASSLGRTINTEAFFGQGTRLTVV.

The chain couples TRBV6-5 to TRBJ1-3; no firm D call. The CDR3 loop spans 16 amino acids. The germline V gene encodes CDR1 MNHEY and CDR2 SVGAGI. The ends were cut back, 4 bases at V and 0 bases at J, with 13 bases in the middle. The CDR3 loop is CASSWAPATSGNTIYF. The CDR3 DNA is TGTGCCAGCAGTTGGGCCCCAGCCACCTCTGGAAACACCATATATTTT.

The chain recombines TRBV5-1 with TRBJ1-2, with 12 bases lining up with TRBD1. V shed 3 bases and J 8 bases; nucleotides not matched to a gene: 8. The CDR3 totals 15 residues. Germline assignment: CDR1 SGHRS and CDR2 YFSETQ. The CDR3 DNA sequence: TGCGCCAGCAGCTGGGGGACAGGGGGCGGCGAGGGCTACACCTTC. This gives the protein CASSWGTGGGEGYTF.

In DNA, the CDR3 is TGTGCCAGCAGTTCCTCGTGGAGCAGAGCACCTAATTCACCCCTCCACTTT. It specifies CASSSSWSRAPNSPLHF. V gene TRBV27 combines with J gene TRBJ1-6; D is unclear. V lost 4 bases to trimming and J lost 6 bases, with 19 bases between them. This CDR3 has 17 amino acids. The germline V gene has CDR1 MNHEY and CDR2 SMNVEV (reference sequence).

The chain couples TRBV27 to TRBJ1-6; 9 bases are a match to TRBD1. The V gene's germline CDR1 is MNHEY and CDR2 SMNVEV (reference sequence). The CDR3 has 18 amino acids. Unmatched junction bases numbered 10, after V lost 0 bases and J lost 7 bases. DNA of the CDR3: TGTGCCAGCAGTTTATCCAGGGGAGGGACAGGGAGGAATTCACCCCTCCACTTT. Translated, it gives CASSLSRGGTGRNSPLHF.

The chain joins TRBV2 to TRBJ2-7; D uncertain. The V gene's germline CDR1 is SNHLY and CDR2 FYNNEI. Trimming took off 5 bases at V and 4 bases at J, with 6 bases between the two ends. The length of the CDR3 is 11 residues. The DNA for the CDR3 is TGTGCCAGCAGTAGACAATACGAGCAGTACTTC. Translating it yields CASSRQYEQYF.

This clone was detected only a few times. This sequence joins TRBV10-3 and TRBJ1-4, with 10 bases that match TRBD1. The CDR3 totals 14 residues. Trimming removed 9 bases from V and 6 bases from J; junction bases left unmatched: 7. CDR1 ENHRY and CDR2 SYGVKD come from the germline V gene. CDR3 amino acids: CAISPGTGDEKLFF. The CDR3 DNA reads as TGTGCCATTAGCCCCGGGACAGGGGATGAAAAACTGTTTTTT.

The chain couples TRBV28 to TRBJ1-3; no reliable D call. Germline lookup yields CDR1 MDHEN and CDR2 SYDVKM. The CDR3 has 15 amino acids. The germline V and J ends were trimmed by 7 bases and 0 bases, with 13 bases remaining between them. CDR3 protein: CASTILPSSGNTIYF. CDR3 in DNA: TGTGCCAGCACAATCCTCCCCAGCTCTGGAAACACCATATATTTT.

This chain uses TRBV11-2 with TRBJ1-2, with 8 bases identical to TRBD1. V lost 1 base and J lost 4; bases outside the gene matches: 2. Germline values: CDR1 SGHAT, CDR2 FQNNGV. CDR3 length equals 14 residues. The CDR3 loop is CASSLVGQGYGYTF. CDR3 bases: TGTGCCAGCAGCTTAGTCGGACAGGGCTATGGCTACACCTTC.

This clone was seen only once. The J gene is TRBJ1-5, the V gene TRBV6-1, with D unresolved. Trimming took off 3 bases at V and 5 bases at J, with 17 bases between the two ends. The germline CDR1 and CDR2 sequences are MNHNS and SASEGT. This CDR3 is 16 amino acids long. The CDR3: CASSDRPPVEDQPQHF. The CDR3 coding sequence is TGTGCCAGCAGTGACCGACCCCCCGTGGAGGATCAGCCCCAGCATTTT.

Concerning this clone itself: Other DNA sequences in this specimen translate into the identical CDR3. The gene calls are TRBV30 and TRBJ1-2; 7 nucleotides align to TRBD1. This CDR3 region has 15 residues. V shed 1 base and J 0 bases; nucleotides not matched to a gene: 5. Germline CDR1 reads GTSNPN; CDR2 reads SVGIG (reference sequence). CDR3 loop: CAWSGTGATNYGYTF. CDR3 nucleotides: TGTGCCTGGAGTGGAACAGGGGCCACTAACTATGGCTACACCTTC.

The rearrangement joins TRBV11-2 to TRBJ2-7; D possibly corresponds to TRBD2 (5 bases). V was trimmed by 5 bases and J by 2 bases, leaving 25 bases between them. CDR3 length equals 18 residues. Germline V CDR1 and CDR2: SGHAT, FQNNGV. CDR3: CASSPKVRGGLAPYEQYF. The CDR3, as DNA: TGTGCCAGCAGCCCTAAGGTACGGGGTGGACTTGCCCCCTACGAGCAGTACTTC. Looking up the rest from reference TRBV11-2 and TRBJ2-7 gives the full variable domain: EAGVAQSPRYKIIEKRQSVAFWCNPISGHATLYWYQQILGQGPKLLIQFQNNGVVDDSQLPKDRFSAERLKGVDSTLKIQPAKLEDSAVYLCASSPKVRGGLAPYEQYFGPGTRLTVT.

In this sample, this clone turned up once. The CDR3 DNA reads TGCAGCGTGGGACAGGTTAACTACGAGCAGTACTTC. This codes for CSVGQVNYEQYF. The genes are TRBV29-1 and TRBJ2-7; 8 nucleotides align to TRBD1. Germline CDR1 is SQVTM and CDR2 is ANQGSEA. Trimming took 6 bases from V and 3 from J; bases not matched to a gene: 4. The CDR3 runs 12 residues.